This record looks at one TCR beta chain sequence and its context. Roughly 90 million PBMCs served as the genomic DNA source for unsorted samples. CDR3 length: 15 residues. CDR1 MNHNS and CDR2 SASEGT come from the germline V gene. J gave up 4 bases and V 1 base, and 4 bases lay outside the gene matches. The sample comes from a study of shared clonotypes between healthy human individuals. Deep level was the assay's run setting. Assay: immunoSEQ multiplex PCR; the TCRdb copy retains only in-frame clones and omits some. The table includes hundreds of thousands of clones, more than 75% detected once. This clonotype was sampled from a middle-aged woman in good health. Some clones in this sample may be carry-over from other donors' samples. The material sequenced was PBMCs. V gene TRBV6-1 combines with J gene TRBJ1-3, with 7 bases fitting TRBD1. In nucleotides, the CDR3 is TGTGCCAGCAGTGAAGAGGGGGCAGGGGGAAACACCATATATTTT. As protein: CASSEEGAGGNTIYF.